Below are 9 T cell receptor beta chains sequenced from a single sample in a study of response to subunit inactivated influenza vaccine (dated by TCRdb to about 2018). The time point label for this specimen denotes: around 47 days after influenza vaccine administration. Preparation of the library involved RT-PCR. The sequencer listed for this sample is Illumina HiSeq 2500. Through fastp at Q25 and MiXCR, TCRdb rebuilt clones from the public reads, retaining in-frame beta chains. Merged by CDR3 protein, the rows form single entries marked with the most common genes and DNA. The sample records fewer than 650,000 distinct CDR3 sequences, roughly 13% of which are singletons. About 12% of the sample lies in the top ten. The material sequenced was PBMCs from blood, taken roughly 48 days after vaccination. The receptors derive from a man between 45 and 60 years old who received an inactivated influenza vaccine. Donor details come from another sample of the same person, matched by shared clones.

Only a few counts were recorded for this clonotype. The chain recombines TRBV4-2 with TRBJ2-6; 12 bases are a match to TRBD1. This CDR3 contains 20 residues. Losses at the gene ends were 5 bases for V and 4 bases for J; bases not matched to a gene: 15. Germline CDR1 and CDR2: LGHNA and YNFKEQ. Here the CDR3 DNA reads TGTGCCAGCAGCGTCCTACTACCGGGACAGGGGGCGCAAGGGGCCAACGTCCTGACTTTC. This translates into CASSVLLPGQGAQGANVLTF.

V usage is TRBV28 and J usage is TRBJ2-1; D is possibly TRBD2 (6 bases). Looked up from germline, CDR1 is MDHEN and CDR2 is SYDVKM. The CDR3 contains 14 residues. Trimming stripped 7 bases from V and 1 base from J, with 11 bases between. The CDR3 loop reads CASMAGLSYNEQFF. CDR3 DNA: TGTGCCAGCATGGCGGGATTATCCTACAATGAGCAGTTCTTC.

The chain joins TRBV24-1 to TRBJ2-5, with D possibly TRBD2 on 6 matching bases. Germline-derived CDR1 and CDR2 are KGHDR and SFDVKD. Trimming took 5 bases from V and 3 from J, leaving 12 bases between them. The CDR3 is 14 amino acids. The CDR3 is CATSATTGEETQYF. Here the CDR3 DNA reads TGTGCCACCAGTGCCACGACGGGGGAAGAGACCCAGTACTTC.

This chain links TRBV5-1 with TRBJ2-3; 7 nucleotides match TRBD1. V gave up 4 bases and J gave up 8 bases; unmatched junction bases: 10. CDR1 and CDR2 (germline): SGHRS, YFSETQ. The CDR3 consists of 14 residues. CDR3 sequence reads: CASSANLQGSTQYF. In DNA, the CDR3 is TGCGCCAGCAGCGCCAACTTACAGGGGTCTACGCAGTATTTT.

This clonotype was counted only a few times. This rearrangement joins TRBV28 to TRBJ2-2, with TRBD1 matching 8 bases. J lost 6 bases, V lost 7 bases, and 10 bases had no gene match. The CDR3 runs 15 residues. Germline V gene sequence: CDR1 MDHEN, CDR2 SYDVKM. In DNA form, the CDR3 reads TGTGCCAGCACTACATGGACAGGGTACGCCGGGGAGCTGTTTTTT. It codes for CASTTWTGYAGELFF.

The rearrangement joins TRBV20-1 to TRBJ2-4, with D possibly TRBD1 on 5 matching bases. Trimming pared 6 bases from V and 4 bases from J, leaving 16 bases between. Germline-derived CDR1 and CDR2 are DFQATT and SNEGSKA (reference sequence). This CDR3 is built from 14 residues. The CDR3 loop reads CSATNTGGKNIQYF. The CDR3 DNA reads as TGCAGTGCAACCAATACAGGCGGAAAAAACATTCAGTACTTC.

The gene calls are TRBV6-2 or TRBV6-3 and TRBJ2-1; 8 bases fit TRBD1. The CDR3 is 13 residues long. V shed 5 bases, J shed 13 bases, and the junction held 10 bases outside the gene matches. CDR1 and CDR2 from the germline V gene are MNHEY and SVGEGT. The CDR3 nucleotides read TGTGCCAGCAGTATCTATAGGACAGGGTTCCAGTTCTTC. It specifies CASSIYRTGFQFF.

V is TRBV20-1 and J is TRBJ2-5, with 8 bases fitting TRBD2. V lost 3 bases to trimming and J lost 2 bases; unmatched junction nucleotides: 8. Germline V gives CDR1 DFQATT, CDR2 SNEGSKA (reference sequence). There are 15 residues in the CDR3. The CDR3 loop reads CSASGGTSGQETQYF. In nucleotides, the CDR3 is TGCAGTGCTAGCGGGGGGACTAGTGGGCAAGAGACCCAGTACTTC.

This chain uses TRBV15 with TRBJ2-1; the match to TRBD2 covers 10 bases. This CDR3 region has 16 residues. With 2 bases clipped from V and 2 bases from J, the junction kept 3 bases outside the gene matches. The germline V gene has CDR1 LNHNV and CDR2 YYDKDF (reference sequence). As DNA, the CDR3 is TGTGCCACCAGCAGACTAGCGGGGGCAGCCTACAATGAGCAGTTCTTC. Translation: CATSRLAGAAYNEQFF. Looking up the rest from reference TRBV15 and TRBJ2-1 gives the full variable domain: DAMVIQNPRYQVTQFGKPVTLSCSQTLNHNVMYWYQQKSSQAPKLLFHYYDKDFNNEADTPDNFQSRRPNTSFCFLDIRSPGLGDTAMYLCATSRLAGAAYNEQFFGPGTRLTVL.